The subject of this entry is one T cell receptor (beta chain). Its cognate antigen is unknown. Only in-frame clones appear in the TCRdb table, and some are missing; sequencing was by immunoSEQ multiplex PCR. Here the sample spans 25,000 or so clones, about 80% being singletons. Each patient's relapse followed autologous stem cell transplantation, and brentuximab vedotin exposure varied. By magnetic negative selection, CD4+ T cells were purified from thawed PBMCs. This specimen belongs to a study of PD-1 blockade in classical Hodgkin lymphoma. Study outcomes and limitations: Healthy donors reportedly exceeded newly diagnosed patients in baseline TCR diversity.

This CDR3 has 17 residues. Germline CDR1 and CDR2: LNHDA and SQIVND (reference sequence). The ends were cut back, 1 base at V and 4 bases at J, with 19 bases in the middle. The sequence came from a human donor with classical Hodgkin lymphoma. The sequencing here drew on CD4+ T cells from blood, taken at baseline. The chain couples TRBV19 to TRBJ1-1, with D maybe TRBD1 (6 bases). The CDR3 DNA reads TGTGCCAGTAGTATAGCGACACTCACCGACAGGTCCACTGAAGCTTTCTTT. Its protein product is CASSIATLTDRSTEAFF.